The T cell receptor beta chain under discussion was sequenced for a study of human T cells and chemical hapten exposure. Study-wide points: Donor immune responses may differ from healthy people's, since all donors had alopecia.

Time point noted: patch test 2, 6 weeks after DPC sensitization. The treatment: therapeutic diphenylcyclopropenone sensitization with weekly scalp DPC. In this sample, this clonotype turned up a few times. Its cognate antigen is unknown. TCRdb re-called the RACE reads through MiXCR, storing one row per CDR3 protein. Of over 130,000 distinct CDR3 sequences in the sample, about an eighth are singletons; the top ten hold under 1.5%. This CDR3 is built from 17 residues. The germline CDR1 and CDR2 sequences are LGHNT and FRNRAP. The trim removed 1 base at V and 1 base at J, leaving 9 bases unmatched. This TCR derives from a woman aged 45-59 years with alopecia areata. Some clones in this sample may be carry-over from other donors' samples. This specimen was whole blood, taken in connection with sensitization to the hapten diphenylcyclopropenone (DPC). This chain links TRBV12-5 with TRBJ1-1, with 7 bases aligning to TRBD1. CDR3 bases: TGTGCTAGTGGTTTGGACCGACAGGGAATAGGGAACACTGAAGCTTTCTTT. Encoded protein: CASGLDRQGIGNTEAFF.